A selection of T cell receptor beta chains follows, all from one sample in a study of shared clonotypes between healthy human individuals. Profiling relied on immunoSEQ multiplex PCR, and the TCRdb table lists in-frame clones only, not all of them. The sample lists under 700,000 clones, approximately 95% occurring once. The sequenced sample was naive CD8+ T cells sorted from blood. Receptors were obtained from a woman aged 25 to 45 in good health. CDR3s include the opening cysteine and the closing phenylalanine or tryptophan. Clone size is stated in some rows and not others, as once, few, many or a class when expanded.

>TRBJ2-1|TRBV9|.
CASSVSGRGDEQFF
>TRBJ2-3|TRBV5-1|once
CASSRASGSSTDTQYF
>TRBJ2-7|TRBV10-3|.
CAISVGGDYEQYF
>TRBJ1-1|TRBV6-1|.
CASSEGDRMNTEAFF
>TRBJ1-3|TRBV29-1|.
CSVVGNTIYF
>TRBJ1-2|TRBV6-5|.
CASSYWTRGGYGYTF
>TRBJ2-7|TRBV6-1|.
CASSELNRYEQYF
>TRBJ2-7|TRBV11-2|.
CASSPNGLAWDYEQYF
>TRBJ2-2|TRBV2|.
CASSLATGELFF
>TRBJ2-7|TRBV10-3|.
CAISPTTYEQYF
>TRBJ1-1|TRBV18|.
CASSPRDSENTEAFF
>TRBJ2-7|TRBV13|once
CASSRLADEQYF
>TRBJ2-3|TRBV5-1|.
CASSRIIGDTQYF
>TRBJ2-3|TRBV5-4|.
CASSQVRWDTQYF
>TRBJ2-7|TRBV7-9|.
CASSLASGGAYEQYF
>TRBJ2-7|TRBV27|.
CASSMYRHETYEQYF
>TRBJ2-7|TRBV7-7|.
CASSVGGFHEQYF
>TRBJ2-7|TRBV7-9|.
CASSRLERPYEQYF
>TRBJ2-1|TRBV7-9|.
CASSLALLAGGNEQFF
>TRBJ2-7|TRBV6-6|.
CASSYGGSAYEQYF
>TRBJ2-7|TRBV28|few
CASSFGPAYEQYF
>TRBJ1-1|TRBV7-9|.
CASTDEVTEAFF
>TRBJ1-2|TRBV28|few
CASSWDRGGFGYTF
>TRBJ1-2|TRBV5-6|once
CASSSRPQGAYGYTF
>TRBJ1-1|TRBV5-6|.
CASSLLGADTEAFF
>TRBJ1-2|TRBV19|once
CASKYGEALGYTF
>TRBJ1-2|TRBV29-1|.
CSVQGQTYGYTF
>TRBJ2-7|TRBV5-4|.
CAFREEDHEQYF
>TRBJ2-7|TRBV27|.
CASSPRDTYYEQYF
>TRBJ1-1|TRBV11-2|.
CASSLAGGPEAFF
>TRBJ1-1|TRBV15|once
CATSESGWVNTEAFF
>TRBJ2-1|TRBV27|.
CASSPGLAVSRNEQFF
>.|TRBV5-6|.
CASSLGQGVYEQYF
>TRBJ2-7|TRBV5-5|.
CASSLASSYEQYF
>TRBJ2-7|TRBV5-4|.
CASSLGGSPYEQYF
>TRBJ2-7|TRBV4-1|.
CASSQVEGSSYEQYF
>TRBJ2-7|TRBV4-1|once
CASSHGLAGTTYEQYF
>TRBJ1-5|TRBV6-5|.
CASSYSGGPSQPQHF
>TRBJ1-3|TRBV2|.
CASSETANPGNTIYF
>TRBJ2-7|TRBV11-2|.
CASSFGQGGYEQYF
>TRBJ2-7|TRBV5-1|.
CASSLTRSIYEQYF
>TRBJ2-7|TRBV27|.
CACGTSVPEQYF
>TRBJ2-7|TRBV15|once
CATSRDSASYEQYF
>TRBJ2-7|TRBV6-6|.
CASSSGARAYEQYF
>TRBJ2-7|TRBV27|.
CASSLDPRGEQYF
>TRBJ2-7|TRBV5-4|few
CASSLLNEQYF
>TRBJ1-1|TRBV19|.
CASSKTTGITEAFF
>TRBJ2-3|TRBV30|.
CAWSVARGDTQYF
>TRBJ1-1|TRBV5-5|.
CASSLDPGIAEAFF
>TRBJ2-7|TRBV7-8|.
CASSAGLAGAYEQYF
>TRBJ2-7|TRBV14|.
CASSQRDLAWEASYEQYF
>TRBJ2-7|TRBV7-9|once
CASSPNLRLGIGDEQYF
>TRBJ2-3|TRBV7-6|once
CASSLVGYHTDTQYF